Listed below are T cell receptor beta chains from one sample, sequenced in a study of shared clonotypes between healthy human individuals. The protocol was immunoSEQ multiplex PCR, while the TCRdb copy is restricted to in-frame clones and leaves out a portion. The repertoire holds approximately 2.3 million clones, with 93% as singletons. The sequenced sample was naive CD4+ T cells from PBMCs. These receptors originate from a young man in good health. Some clones in this sample may be carry-over from other donors' samples. Both conserved end residues are part of each CDR3. A D gene is named only where the DNA matches it firmly. A row's size may be missing; if present it is once, few, many or a size class.

V	D	size	J	DNA	CDR3
TRBV28	.	.	TRBJ2-5	TGTGCCAGCGGATCCCCCTTCAGGGGAGAGACCCAGTACTTC	CASGSPFRGETQYF
TRBV15	.	.	TRBJ1-4	TGTGCCACCAGGTCTAATGAAAAACTGTTTTTT	CATRSNEKLFF
TRBV6-6	.	.	TRBJ2-7	TGTGCCAGCAGTTACCCAGACTCAGCCGAGCAGTACTTC	CASSYPDSAEQYF
TRBV5-1	TRBD1	.	TRBJ1-5	TGCGCCAGCAGCCCGGACAGGGGAGAACAGCCCCAGCATTTT	CASSPDRGEQPQHF
TRBV28	.	.	TRBJ1-3	TGTGCCAGCAGTTTGGGGCGGCGGACTGGAAACACCATATATTTT	CASSLGRRTGNTIYF
TRBV5-1	TRBD2	.	TRBJ2-1	TGCGCCAGCAGCTTGCGGCCTAGCGGATTACCTTCCAATGAGCAGTTCTTC	CASSLRPSGLPSNEQFF
TRBV9	TRBD1	.	TRBJ1-1	TGTGCCAGCAGCGGGGCCCCACGGACAGGGTCATTCACTGAAGCTTTCTTT	CASSGAPRTGSFTEAFF
TRBV6-6	.	.	TRBJ1-6	TGTGCCAGCAGCCCCCCGGCCGTCACTAATTCACCCCTCCACTTT	CASSPPAVTNSPLHF
TRBV9	TRBD2	.	TRBJ2-2	TGTGCCAGCAGCGCGCAGGGACTAGCGGGAGCCGGGGAGCTGTTTTTT	CASSAQGLAGAGELFF
TRBV6-1	.	once	TRBJ1-2	TGTGCCACCGCCGCCCTGTCGCTCTATAAGGGCTACACCTTC	CATAALSLYKGYTF
TRBV5-4	.	once	TRBJ1-1	TGTGCCAGCAGCCCGGAGGCGACAGATACGAACACTGAAGCTTTCTTT	CASSPEATDTNTEAFF
TRBV7-2	.	.	TRBJ1-5	TGTGCCAGCAGCTTATATCGACAGCCCCAGCATTTT	CASSLYRQPQHF
TRBV28	.	once	TRBJ2-7	TGTGCCAGCAGTACGGTTTACGAGCAGTACTTC	CASSTVYEQYF
TRBV4-2	.	.	TRBJ2-5	TGTGCCAGCAGCCAGTCCAACGACCAAGAGACCCAGTACTTC	CASSQSNDQETQYF
TRBV7-9	.	.	TRBJ2-7	TGTGCCAGCAGCTTAGTTGGGCTGTTCTCCTACGAGCAGTACTTC	CASSLVGLFSYEQYF
TRBV14	TRBD2	.	TRBJ2-1	TGTGCCAGCAGCTTTAGCGGGAGGGGAATAAATGAGCAGTTCTTC	CASSFSGRGINEQFF
TRBV7-6	TRBD1	.	TRBJ2-6	TGTGCCAGCAGCTTAACAACAGGGGGAGCCAACGTCCTGACTTTC	CASSLTTGGANVLTF
TRBV6-4	.	.	TRBJ2-2	TGTGCCAGCAGGCTTGGTACAGGGACCGGGGAGCTGTTTTTT	CASRLGTGTGELFF
TRBV6-1	TRBD1	.	TRBJ1-2	TGTGCCAGCAGTATCCGGGACAGGGTCTATTTGGGCTACACCTTC	CASSIRDRVYLGYTF
TRBV5-1	TRBD1	.	TRBJ1-4	TGCGCCAGCAGCCAGGGACAGGGAGCAACTAATGAAAAACTGTTTTTT	CASSQGQGATNEKLFF
TRBV11-2	.	.	TRBJ2-7	TGTGCCAGCAGCTTAGATCGGGCAGGCGAGCAGTACTTC	CASSLDRAGEQYF
TRBV5-1	TRBD1	.	TRBJ2-5	TGCGCCAGCAGTTCTGGTCGGACAGGGAGGCTGCAAGAGACCCAGTACTTC	CASSSGRTGRLQETQYF